This T cell receptor (beta chain) was sequenced during a study of T cells in Graves' hyperthyroidism and ophthalmopathy. Findings and limits, study-wide: Separation of ophthalmopathy from stable hyperthyroidism was achieved by a 13 V-J model.

Diagnoses used clinical symptoms, serum thyroxine and TRAb, thyroid ultrasound and orbital computed tomography. From RNA transcripts, TCR beta CDR3 regions were amplified. When the TCR CDR3 underwent first-round RT-PCR, the HTBI primer set was used. Via MiXCR, TCRdb re-called the multiplex PCR reads, giving one row per CDR3 protein. The sample records under 700,000 distinct CDR3 sequences, just over 45% being singletons. Note on this clonotype: The antigen remains unidentified.

The clonotype comes from a woman younger than 30 with Graves' hyperthyroidism. Sequenced sample: peripheral blood or thyroid tissue (not recorded which).

The CDR3 region is CAGQSAETQYF. The CDR3 DNA sequence: TGTGCGGGGCAGTCGGCAGAGACCCAGTACTTC. The J gene is TRBJ2-5, the V gene TRBV25-1; D perhaps matches TRBD1 (5 bases). The CDR3 consists of 11 residues. Per the germline V gene, CDR1 is MGHDK and CDR2 is SYGVNS.